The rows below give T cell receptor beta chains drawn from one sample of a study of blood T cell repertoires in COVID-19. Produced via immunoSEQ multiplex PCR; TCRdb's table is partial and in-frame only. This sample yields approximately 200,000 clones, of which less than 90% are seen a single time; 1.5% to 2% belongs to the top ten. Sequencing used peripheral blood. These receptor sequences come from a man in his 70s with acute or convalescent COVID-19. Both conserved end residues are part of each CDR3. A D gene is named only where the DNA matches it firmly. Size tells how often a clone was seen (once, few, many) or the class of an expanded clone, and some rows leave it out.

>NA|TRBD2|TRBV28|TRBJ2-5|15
TGTGCCAGCAGTTTTGCGGGAGGGCTAGGAGAGACCCAGTACTTC
CASSFAGGLGETQYF
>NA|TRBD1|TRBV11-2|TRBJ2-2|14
TGTGCCAGCAGCCTGGACAGGGTGGCTGGGGAGCTGTTTTTT
CASSLDRVAGELFF
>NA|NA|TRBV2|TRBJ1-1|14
TGTGCCAGCAGTGAACAGGGGCGATACACTGAAGCTTTCTTT
CASSEQGRYTEAFF
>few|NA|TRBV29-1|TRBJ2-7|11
TGCAGCGCGTCAATTTCCTACGAGCAGTACTTC
CSASISYEQYF
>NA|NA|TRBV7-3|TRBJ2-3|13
TGTGCCAGCAGCTTCTCTAGTGTGGATACGCAGTATTTT
CASSFSSVDTQYF
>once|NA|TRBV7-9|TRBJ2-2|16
TGTGCCAGCAGCCATTACAGGGACGGCGACACCGGGGAGCTGTTTTTT
CASSHYRDGDTGELFF
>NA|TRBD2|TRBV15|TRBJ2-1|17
TGTGCCACCAGCAGAGAGGCTAGCGGGAGATTAGGGGTTGAGCAGTTCTTC
CATSREASGRLGVEQFF
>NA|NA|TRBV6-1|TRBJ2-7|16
TGTGCCAGCAGTGAAAGGTGGGGGGCAGGGGGCTACGAGCAGTACTTC
CASSERWGAGGYEQYF
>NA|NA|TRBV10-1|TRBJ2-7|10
TGCGCCAGCAGCAACTACGAGCAGTACTTC
CASSNYEQYF
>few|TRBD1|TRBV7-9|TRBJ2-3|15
TGTGCCAGCAGCTTTACAGGGGGGAGCACAGATACGCAGTATTTT
CASSFTGGSTDTQYF
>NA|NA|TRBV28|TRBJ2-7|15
TGTGCCAGCAGTTCCCTTTTGGGGGCGGTCAACGAGCAGTACTTC
CASSSLLGAVNEQYF
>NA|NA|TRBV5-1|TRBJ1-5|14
TGCGCCAGCAGCTTGGGATCGGGTAAACAGCCCCAGCATTTT
CASSLGSGKQPQHF
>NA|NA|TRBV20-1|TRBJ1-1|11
TGCAGTGCGCCCCTGGGGCTCGAAGCTTTCTTT
CSAPLGLEAFF
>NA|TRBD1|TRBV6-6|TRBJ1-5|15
TGTGCCAGCAGGGGATGGGACAGGGAGGATCAGCCCCAGCATTTT
CASRGWDREDQPQHF
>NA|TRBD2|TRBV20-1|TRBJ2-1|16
TGCAGTGCTAGTAATAGCGGGGGGAGCTCCTACAATGAGCAGTTCTTC
CSASNSGGSSYNEQFF
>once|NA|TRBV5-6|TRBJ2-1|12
TGTGCCAGCAGCCCCTGGGGGGAATTGGAGTTCTTC
CASSPWGELEFF
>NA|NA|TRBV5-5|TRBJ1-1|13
TGTGCCAGCAACCAGGGTTCGAAAACTGAAGCTTTCTTT
CASNQGSKTEAFF
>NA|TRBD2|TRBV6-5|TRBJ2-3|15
TGTGCCAGCAACCCGGGACTAGCGGGCACAGATACGCAGTATTTT
CASNPGLAGTDTQYF
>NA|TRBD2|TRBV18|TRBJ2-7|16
TGTGCCAGCTCACAGGGGACTAGCGGACCTTCGGGGGAGCAGTACTTC
CASSQGTSGPSGEQYF
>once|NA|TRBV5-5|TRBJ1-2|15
TGTGCCAGCAGCTTGGCCATAGATCTGGAGTATGGCTACACCTTC
CASSLAIDLEYGYTF
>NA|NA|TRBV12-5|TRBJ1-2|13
TGTGCTAGTGGTTTTGGGGGGAACTATGGCTACACCTTC
CASGFGGNYGYTF
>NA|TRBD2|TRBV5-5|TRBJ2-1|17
TGTGCCAGCAGCTCAGGTAGCGGGATGGTATCCTACAATGAGCAGTTCTTC
CASSSGSGMVSYNEQFF
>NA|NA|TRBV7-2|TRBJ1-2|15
TGTGCCAGCAGCTTAGCGATTACAGCAAACTATGGCTACACCTTC
CASSLAITANYGYTF
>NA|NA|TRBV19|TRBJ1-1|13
TGTGCCAGTAAGGAGAACATGAACACTGAAGCTTTCTTT
CASKENMNTEAFF
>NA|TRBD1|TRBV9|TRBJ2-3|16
TGTGCCAGCAGCGTAGCAGAGGGGGCAAGGACAGATACGCAGTATTTT
CASSVAEGARTDTQYF
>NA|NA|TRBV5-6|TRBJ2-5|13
TGTGCCAGCAGCTTGGGACAGAAAGAGACCCAGTACTTC
CASSLGQKETQYF
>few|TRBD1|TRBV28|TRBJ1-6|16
TGTGCCAGCAGTCCTCCTCGAGGGACAGGTCCTTCACCCCTCCACTTT
CASSPPRGTGPSPLHF
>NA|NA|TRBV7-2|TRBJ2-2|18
TGTGCCAGCAGCCTACCGTCAACGGGCAGAGCGGTCACCGGGGAGCTGTTTTTT
CASSLPSTGRAVTGELFF
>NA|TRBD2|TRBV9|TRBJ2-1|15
TGTGCCAGCAGCGTAGCTGAGCGGGAATTTAATGAGCAGTTCTTC
CASSVAEREFNEQFF
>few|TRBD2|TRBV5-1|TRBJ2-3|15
TGCGCCAGCAGCGAACTAGCGGGAGAAAAAGATACGCAGTATTTT
CASSELAGEKDTQYF
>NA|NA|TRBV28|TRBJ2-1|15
TGTGCCAGCAGTTTCCAGGGGCTAGGGAACAATGAGCAGTTCTTC
CASSFQGLGNNEQFF
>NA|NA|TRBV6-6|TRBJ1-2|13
TGTGCCAGCAGGGGGGGGCAGGGCATGAGCTACACCTTC
CASRGGQGMSYTF
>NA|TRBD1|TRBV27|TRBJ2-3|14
TGTGCCAGCAGCCGACAGGGGACCACAGATACGCAGTATTTT
CASSRQGTTDTQYF
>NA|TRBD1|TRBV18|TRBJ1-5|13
TGTGCCAGCTCACCAACAGGGGATCAGCCCCAGCATTTT
CASSPTGDQPQHF
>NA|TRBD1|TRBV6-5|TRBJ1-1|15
TGTGCCAGCAGTTACACAATAACAGGGGACACTGAAGCTTTCTTT
CASSYTITGDTEAFF
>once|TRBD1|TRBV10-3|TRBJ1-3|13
TGTGCCATCAGGGGGACAGCAGGAAACACCATATATTTT
CAIRGTAGNTIYF
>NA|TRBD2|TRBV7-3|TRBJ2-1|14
TGTGCCAGCAGCCGTACTAGCGGGAACAATGAGCAGTTCTTC
CASSRTSGNNEQFF
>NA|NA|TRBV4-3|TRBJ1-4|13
TGCGCCAGCAGCCAAGATTTGAGGGAAGGACTGTTTTTT
CASSQDLREGLFF